Below, 8 T cell receptor beta chains from the same sample are listed, as sequenced in a study of glioma-infiltrating T cells. The iRepertoire nested amplicon-rescue multiplex PCR amplified TCR alpha and beta CDR3s from RNA. MiXCR was run by TCRdb on the multiplex PCR reads, yielding one entry per CDR3 protein. The top ten hold around 4.9% of the sample, which has under 200,000 distinct CDR3 sequences, over 40% seen once. The sequencing input was glioma tissue, nonneoplastic brain tissue, or PBMCs (not recorded which). The receptors stem from a human donor with low-grade glioma or glioblastoma, undergoing nonglioma brain surgery, or in good health (not recorded which).

The rearrangement uses TRBV27 and TRBJ2-2; D gene unclear. Germline loops: CDR1 MNHEY, CDR2 SMNVEV (reference sequence). V was cut by 5 bases and J by 1 base, with 11 bases left in between. The CDR3 covers 15 residues. The CDR3 loop reads CASSEWRLNTGELFF. The CDR3 DNA follows: TGTGCCAGCAGTGAATGGAGACTGAACACCGGGGAGCTGTTTTTT.

This clonotype was counted many times. The chain's CDR3 is CASSLSPDGTQYF. CDR3 in DNA: TGTGCCAGCAGTTTAAGCCCGGATGGTACGCAGTATTTT. V usage is TRBV28 and J usage is TRBJ2-3, with D uncertain. The V end was cut by 2 bases, the J end by 8 bases, with 11 bases between. Germline CDR1 is MDHEN and CDR2 is SYDVKM. There are 13 residues in the CDR3.

The chain has TRBV2 and TRBJ2-3; 15 bases are shared with TRBD2. After removal of 7 bases from V and 7 bases from J, the junction contained 6 bases not matched to a gene. The CDR3 loop spans 15 amino acids. Germline values: CDR1 SNHLY, CDR2 FYNNEI. The CDR3 DNA sequence: TGTGCCAGCATTCCGGGACTAGCGGGAGGCTATACGCAGTATTTT. The encoded protein is CASIPGLAGGYTQYF.

This clonotype has ten or more counts. In DNA form, the CDR3 reads TGTGCCAGCAGTTTTTTCGTAGCGGATAGCTCCTACAATGAGCAGTTCTTC. Its protein product is CASSFFVADSSYNEQFF. V is TRBV6-1 and J is TRBJ2-1; tentative D call: TRBD2 (6 bases). CDR3 size: 17 residues. Germline-derived CDR1 and CDR2 are MNHNS and SASEGT. With 5 bases removed from V and 0 bases from J, the gap between germline ends came to 17 bases.

For this clonotype: One base away lies a much larger clone, so this may be a sequencing read error. The V and J genes are TRBV2 and TRBJ2-7, with 8 bases aligning to TRBD2. The germline V gene has CDR1 SNHLY and CDR2 FYNNEI. The J segment lost 7 bases and the V segment lost 4 bases, leaving 12 bases of the junction unmatched. The length of the CDR3 is 15 residues. The CDR3 reads CASSVSSGSYNEQYF. In DNA, the CDR3 is TGTGCCAGCAGTGTCTCTAGCGGGTCCTACAATGAGCAGTACTTC.

V is TRBV29-1 and J is TRBJ1-5, with D perhaps TRBD1 (6 bases). The CDR3 covers 13 residues. Germline V lookup: CDR1 SQVTM, CDR2 ANQGSEA. CDR3 residues: CRVATGLDQPQHF. Here the CDR3 DNA reads TGCAGAGTAGCCACAGGGCTTGATCAGCCCCAGCATTTT.

In its sample, this clonotype was seen many times. The V gene is TRBV2, the J gene TRBJ2-6; D perhaps matches TRBD2 (5 bases). Deletions cut 1 base from V and 2 bases from J, with 9 bases between. Germline V lookup: CDR1 SNHLY, CDR2 FYNNEI. The CDR3 length is 16 residues. DNA of the CDR3: TGTGCCAGCAGTGAAGTCGGGGTAACTGGGGCCAACGTCCTGACTTTC. Translated, it gives CASSEVGVTGANVLTF. Full variable domain (rest looked up from reference TRBV2 and TRBJ2-6): EPEVTQTPSHQVTQMGQEVILRCVPISNHLYFYWYRQILGQKVEFLVSFYNNEISEKSEIFDDQFSVERPDGSNFTLKIRSTKLEDSAMYFCASSEVGVTGANVLTFGAGSRLTVL.

With regard to this clonotype: This may arise from a read error, as a much more abundant clone is one base away. The chain carries TRBV20-1 and TRBJ2-7; D possibly corresponds to TRBD2 (5 bases). Germline loops: CDR1 DFQATT, CDR2 SNEGSKA (reference sequence). The V gene lost 6 bases and the J gene lost 5 bases, with 14 bases spanning the gap. This CDR3 is built from 12 residues. CDR3 sequence (DNA): TGCAGTGCGCTGGGAGAGTTCGACGAGCAGTACTTC. Amino acids: CSALGEFDEQYF.